The 15 T cell receptor beta chains reported below all come from one sample, sequenced in a study of cytomegalovirus exposure and HLA in healthy donors (dated by TCRdb to the late 2010s). Library preparation employed the immunoSEQ multiplex PCR assay. For the multiplex PCR, a mixture combining 60 forward primers for TCR Vbeta segments and 13 reverse primers for TCR Jbeta segments was used. Drawn from immuneACCESS, this table holds only the in-frame rearrangements with V and J called that TCRdb kept. Clones are partly lost; checked studies trace under half to an unresolved V gene and leave the rest unexplained. The sample's records list some 120,000 clones. Of the sample, more than 1% falls within the top ten clones. The sample comprised PBMCs. These receptors originate from a man between 18 and 35 years old in good health and CMV-seronegative.

Note on this clone: Relative to the germline gene, one junction end is altered; a read error may explain this. The CDR3 loop reads CASSRSSGRDIYDEQFF. The CDR3 coding sequence is TGTGCCAGCAGCCGCTCTAGCGGGAGGGATATCTACGATGAGCAGTTCTTC. The chain carries TRBV13 and TRBJ2-1, with 12 bases fitting TRBD2. Germline lookup yields CDR1 PRHDT and CDR2 FYEKMQ (reference sequence). The length of the CDR3 is 17 residues.

The rearrangement links TRBV28 to TRBJ2-5, with TRBD1 identical over 8 bases. The DNA end is more similar to TRBJ2-7, so the J call may be wrong. There are 14 residues in the CDR3. The germline CDR1 and CDR2 sequences are MDHEN and SYDVKM. The CDR3: CASTPGQESYEQYF. The CDR3, as DNA: TGTGCCAGCACCCCGGGACAGGAGTCCTACGAGCAGTACTTC.

The chain uses TRBV5-1 and TRBJ2-3; 13 nucleotides agree with TRBD2. V lost 4 bases and J lost 1; bases outside the gene matches: 9. The CDR3 has 18 residues. The germline V gene has CDR1 SGHRS and CDR2 YFSETQ. This CDR3 is CASSKRLAGGPGTDTQYF. In DNA form, the CDR3 reads TGCGCCAGCAGCAAACGACTAGCGGGGGGCCCGGGCACAGATACGCAGTATTTT.

This sequence joins TRBV5-1 and TRBJ2-2; 7 nucleotides align to TRBD2. The CDR3 runs to 21 residues. Germline-derived CDR1 and CDR2 are SGHRS and YFSETQ. V shed 1 base, J shed 2 bases, and the junction held 20 bases outside the gene matches. CDR3 coding DNA: TGCGCCAGCAGCTTGAAACCAGGGACTAATTCCCCCCGAAGTAACACCGGGGAGCTGTTTTTT. Translation: CASSLKPGTNSPRSNTGELFF.

The CDR3 sequence is CASSPDRGGNSPLHF. In DNA form, the CDR3 reads TGTGCCAGCAGTCCCGACAGGGGAGGTAATTCACCCCTCCACTTT. This sequence joins TRBV27 and TRBJ1-6; the match to TRBD1 covers 8 bases. This CDR3 region has 15 residues. Germline CDR1 and CDR2: MNHEY and SMNVEV (reference sequence). The V and J ends lost 5 bases and 6 bases, in that order; junction bases with no gene match: 6.

The chain links TRBV5-1 to TRBJ1-2, with 8 bases identical to TRBD1. The germline CDR1 and CDR2 sequences are SGHRS and YFSETQ. V dropped 0 bases and J dropped 6; count of bases not matched to a gene: 7. The CDR3 has 15 amino acids. CDR3 sequence: CASSLGQGIGNGYTF. The CDR3 DNA reads TGCGCCAGCAGCTTGGGACAGGGGATCGGGAATGGCTACACCTTC.

A remark on this clone: The same CDR3 also results from other DNA sequences found in this sample. This chain joins TRBV5-5 and TRBJ1-5, with 7 bases lining up with TRBD1. The CDR3 consists of 14 residues. CDR1 and CDR2 from the germline V gene are SGHKS and YYEKEE (reference sequence). V was clipped by 4 bases and J by 4 bases; unmatched bases: 5. The CDR3 bases are TGTGCCAGCAGCCTCGGGACAGCAAATCAGCCCCAGCATTTT. Amino acid sequence: CASSLGTANQPQHF.

V is TRBV20-1 and J is TRBJ1-5; D is uncertain. The ends were cut back, 2 bases at V and 5 bases at J, with 4 bases in the middle. This CDR3 comprises 11 residues. CDR1 and CDR2 (germline): DFQATT, SNEGSKA (reference sequence). CDR3 residues: CSARSDQPQHF. CDR3 in DNA: TGCAGTGCTAGATCCGATCAGCCCCAGCATTTT.

CDR3 in DNA: TGTGCCTGGAGTTTCCCACGTTACGAGCAGTACTTC. As protein: CAWSFPRYEQYF. The chain couples TRBV30 to TRBJ2-5; D gene ambiguous. The J call may be faulty, since TRBJ2-7 better matches the DNA end. The germline CDR1 and CDR2 sequences are GTSNPN and SVGIG (reference sequence). This CDR3 has 12 residues.

The chain has TRBV27 and TRBJ2-1; TRBD2 matches 9 bases. The V gene's germline CDR1 is MNHEY and CDR2 SMNVEV (reference sequence). The CDR3 contains 16 residues. After removal of 5 bases from V and 7 bases from J, the junction contained 12 bases not matched to a gene. CDR3 protein: CASSPASGTSRNEQFF. The CDR3 DNA follows: TGTGCCAGCAGTCCGGCCTCCGGGACTAGCCGGAATGAGCAGTTCTTC.

The CDR3 DNA reads as TGCAGCGTTGAAGAAAAAAGGGAGCACACTGAAGCTTTCTTT. Encoded protein: CSVEEKREHTEAFF. The V and J genes are TRBV29-1 and TRBJ1-1; D is uncertain. The CDR3 consists of 14 residues. V lost 0 bases to trimming and J lost 3 bases, with 11 bases between them. Germline V lookup: CDR1 SQVTM, CDR2 ANQGSEA.

V and J are TRBV19 and TRBJ1-2; weak D call: TRBD1 (5 bases). The CDR3 is 15 amino acids. V was cut by 0 bases and J by 5 bases, with 13 bases left in between. Germline V gene data show CDR1 as LNHDA and CDR2 as SQIVND (reference sequence). In nucleotides, the CDR3 is TGTGCCAGTAGTATAGATACCAGGGTTCGGTATGGCTACACCTTC. Translation: CASSIDTRVRYGYTF.

The chain recombines TRBV10-3 with TRBJ2-7, with 10 bases identical to TRBD2. The CDR3 contains 17 residues. Germline V gene data show CDR1 as ENHRY and CDR2 as SYGVKD. Germline trimming cut 3 bases from V and 0 bases from J; bases unmatched to any gene: 8. Here the CDR3 reads CAISDPGLAESSYEQYF. The CDR3 DNA reads TGTGCCATCAGTGACCCCGGACTAGCGGAGAGCTCCTACGAGCAGTACTTC.

The chain is built from TRBV2 and TRBJ2-1, with 12 bases that match TRBD2. Looked up from germline, CDR1 is SNHLY and CDR2 is FYNNEI. The CDR3 loop spans 15 amino acids. V dropped 6 bases and J dropped 10; count of bases not matched to a gene: 10. The CDR3 loop reads CASSQLAGGPWEQFF. CDR3 coding DNA: TGTGCCAGCAGCCAGCTAGCGGGAGGGCCGTGGGAGCAGTTCTTC.

The chain recombines TRBV7-9 with TRBJ1-2; the D is unclear. The germline gives CDR1 SEHNR, CDR2 FQNEAQ (reference sequence). The V end lost 4 bases, the J end lost 0 bases, and 24 bases lay between the germline ends. The CDR3 sequence is 19 residues long. The CDR3 sequence: CASSSGRGSPTVTNYGYTF. CDR3 DNA sequence: TGTGCCAGCAGCTCCGGGAGAGGTAGCCCGACCGTCACTAACTATGGCTACACCTTC. Variable domain in full (rest from reference TRBV7-9 and TRBJ1-2): DTGVSQNPRHKITKRGQNVTFRCDPISEHNRLYWYRQTLGQGPEFLTYFQNEAQLEKSRLLSDRFSAERPKGSFSTLEIQRTEQGDSAMYLCASSSGRGSPTVTNYGYTFGSGTRLTVV.